This T cell receptor beta chain was observed in a study of CD8+ T cells in alopecia areata. The CDR3 length is 16 residues. The V gene end was trimmed by 3 bases and the J gene end by 4 bases; junction bases not matched to a gene: 4. Per the germline V gene, CDR1 is SGHAT and CDR2 is FQNNGV. RNA extraction was followed by reverse transcription into cDNA, which acted as the sequencing template. Clones were read by immunoSEQ multiplex PCR, and TCRdb kept only the in-frame ones, dropping some. The table has roughly 64,000 clones, around 40% seen once. Material: NKG2D-low CD8+ T cells sorted from blood. This receptor was identified in a human donor with alopecia areata. This chain links TRBV11-2 with TRBJ2-2; 11 nucleotides agree with TRBD2. This chain's CDR3 is CASSLVAGGVTGELFF. As DNA, the CDR3 is TGTGCCAGCAGCTTGGTAGCGGGAGGGGTCACCGGGGAGCTGTTTTTT. Supplemented by reference TRBV11-2 and TRBJ2-2, the full variable domain reads EAGVAQSPRYKIIEKRQSVAFWCNPISGHATLYWYQQILGQGPKLLIQFQNNGVVDDSQLPKDRFSAERLKGVDSTLKIQPAKLEDSAVYLCASSLVAGGVTGELFFGEGSRLTVL.